This T cell receptor (beta chain) was observed in a study of blood T cell repertoires in COVID-19. Generated by immunoSEQ multiplex PCR, the TCRdb table keeps only in-frame clones and is missing some. The data contain around 300,000 clones, 80% to 90% of them seen just once; the ten biggest clones take up approximately 5%. V trimming: 4 bases; J trimming: 3 bases; junction bases outside the gene matches: 3. The CDR3 has 14 residues. CDR1 and CDR2 from the germline V gene are MDHEN and SYDVKM. Participants had their cohort set by participant-reported clinical history. Cohort 3 donors were reported recovered after two negative PCRs, clearance, or symptom resolution.

This sequence joins TRBV28 and TRBJ1-2, with 9 bases lining up with TRBD1. The sequencing input was PBMCs or T cells enriched from blood (not recorded which). This clonotype was obtained from a woman aged 25 to 39 who had recovered from COVID-19. The CDR3 protein is CASSWDRAHYGYTF. CDR3 DNA: TGTGCCAGCAGTTGGGACAGGGCGCACTATGGCTACACCTTC.